The 7 T cell receptor beta chains in this list originate from one sample, sequenced in a study of T cell changes during pregnancy in multiple sclerosis. Data came from immunoSEQ multiplex PCR; TCRdb stores just in-frame clones and leaves some out. The profile shows under 95,000 clones, approximately 93% of them singletons. The sequencing here drew on peripheral blood, taken in the second trimester of pregnancy. These receptors originate from a female donor in good health, enrolled as a control in a pregnancy study.

The chain links TRBV27 to TRBJ1-1; TRBD1 agrees at 8 bases. This CDR3 is built from 15 residues. CDR1 and CDR2 from the germline V gene are MNHEY and SMNVEV (reference sequence). The V and J ends lost 2 bases and 5 bases, in that order; junction bases with no gene match: 7. CDR3 sequence reads: CASSLNPRGRTEAFF. The CDR3 nucleotides are TGTGCCAGCAGTTTAAATCCCAGGGGGCGTACTGAAGCTTTCTTT.

This sequence joins TRBV21-1 and TRBJ2-7; the DNA was not used to check the table's D call, TRBD2. TRBV21-1 is a pseudogene locus. The CDR3 contains 15 residues. In DNA form, the CDR3 reads TGTGCCAGCAGGTCCGGACTAGCGGGGTCCTACGAGCAGTACTTC. Amino acid sequence: CASRSGLAGSYEQYF.

This clone was detected only once. This rearrangement joins TRBV27 to TRBJ2-3, with 7 bases aligning to TRBD2. Germline V CDR1 and CDR2: MNHEY, SMNVEV (reference sequence). Trimming at V came to 3 bases and at J to 2 bases, leaving 14 bases not matched to a gene. CDR3 length equals 18 residues. The CDR3 loop is CASSLTSGIFLLTDTQYF. The CDR3 DNA sequence: TGTGCCAGCAGTTTGACGAGCGGGATCTTCCTTCTCACAGATACGCAGTATTTT.

The chain uses TRBV19 and TRBJ1-5; TRBD1 aligns across 8 bases. The CDR3 covers 12 residues. Losses at the gene ends were 6 bases for V and 7 bases for J; bases not matched to a gene: 2. Germline CDR1 is LNHDA and CDR2 is SQIVND (reference sequence). CDR3 in amino acids: CASRDREQPQHF. The CDR3 region has the DNA TGTGCCAGTAGGGACAGGGAACAGCCCCAGCATTTT.

The chain has TRBV2 and TRBJ1-5, with a weak D call TRBD1 (6 bases). The CDR3 runs to 14 residues. Germline CDR1 SNHLY, CDR2 FYNNEI. V lost 5 bases and J lost 5, with 13 bases in between. CDR3 DNA sequence: TGTGCCAGCAGTCCTCTTACAGGGTATCAGCCCCAGCATTTT. Its protein product is CASSPLTGYQPQHF. Full variable domain (outside the CDR3, taken from reference TRBV2 and TRBJ1-5): EPEVTQTPSHQVTQMGQEVILRCVPISNHLYFYWYRQILGQKVEFLVSFYNNEISEKSEIFDDQFSVERPDGSNFTLKIRSTKLEDSAMYFCASSPLTGYQPQHFGDGTRLSIL.

The chain employs TRBV10-3 and TRBJ2-1; 8 positions match TRBD1. Germline CDR1 is ENHRY and CDR2 is SYGVKD. The CDR3 sequence is 14 residues long. V trimming: 7 bases; J trimming: 8 bases; junction bases outside the gene matches: 10. The CDR3 here is CAINIAGTGDEQFF. CDR3 bases: TGTGCCATCAATATTGCCGGGACAGGCGATGAGCAGTTCTTC.

The V and J genes are TRBV18 and TRBJ2-1; D possibly corresponds to TRBD2 (6 bases). The germline V gene has CDR1 KGHSH and CDR2 LQKENI. The CDR3 contains 15 residues. Between the trimmed V and J ends, which lost 0 bases and 6 bases, there was a span of 12 bases. CDR3 sequence reads: CASSPPNSGGNEQFF. The CDR3 DNA reads TGTGCCAGCTCACCACCGAATAGCGGCGGCAATGAGCAGTTCTTC.